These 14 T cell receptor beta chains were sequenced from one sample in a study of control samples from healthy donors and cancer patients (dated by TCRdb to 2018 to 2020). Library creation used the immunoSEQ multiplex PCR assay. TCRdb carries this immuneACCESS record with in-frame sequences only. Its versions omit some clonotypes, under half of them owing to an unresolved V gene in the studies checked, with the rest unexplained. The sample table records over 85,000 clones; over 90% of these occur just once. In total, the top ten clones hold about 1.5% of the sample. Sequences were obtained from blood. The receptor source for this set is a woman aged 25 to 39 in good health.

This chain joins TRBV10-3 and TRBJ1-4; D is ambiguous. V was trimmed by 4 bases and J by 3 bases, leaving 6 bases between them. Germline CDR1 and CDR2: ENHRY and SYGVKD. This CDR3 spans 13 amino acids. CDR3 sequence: CAISVTANEKLFF. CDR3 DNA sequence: TGTGCCATCAGTGTCACAGCTAATGAAAAACTGTTTTTT.

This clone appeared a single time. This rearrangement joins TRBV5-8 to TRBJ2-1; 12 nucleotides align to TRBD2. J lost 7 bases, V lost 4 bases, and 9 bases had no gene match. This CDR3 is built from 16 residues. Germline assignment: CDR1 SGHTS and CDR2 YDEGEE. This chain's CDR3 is CASSVGLAGPLNEQFF. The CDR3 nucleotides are TGTGCCAGCAGCGTAGGACTAGCGGGACCCCTGAATGAGCAGTTCTTC. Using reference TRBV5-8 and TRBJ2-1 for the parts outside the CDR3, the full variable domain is EAGVTQSPTHLIKTRGQQATLRCSPISGHTSVYWYQQALGLGLQFLLWYDEGEERNRGNFPPRFSGRQFPNYSSELNVNALELEDSALYLCASSVGLAGPLNEQFFGPGTRLTVL.

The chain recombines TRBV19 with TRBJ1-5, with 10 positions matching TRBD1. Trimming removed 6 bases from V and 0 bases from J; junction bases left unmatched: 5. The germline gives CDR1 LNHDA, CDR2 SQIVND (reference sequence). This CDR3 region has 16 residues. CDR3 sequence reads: CASRGQGSFSNQPQHF. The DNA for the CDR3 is TGTGCCAGTAGGGGACAGGGGAGCTTTAGCAATCAGCCCCAGCATTTT.

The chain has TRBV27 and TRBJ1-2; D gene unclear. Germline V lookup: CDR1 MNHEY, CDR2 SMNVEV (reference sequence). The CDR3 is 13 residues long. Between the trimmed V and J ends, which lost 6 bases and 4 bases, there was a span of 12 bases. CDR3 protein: CASRPSAGYGYTF. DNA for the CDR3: TGTGCCAGCAGGCCGAGCGCTGGCTATGGCTACACCTTC.

For the CDR3, the DNA is TGTGCCAGCAGCTTAGAGGCTGAAGCTTTCTTT. Translating gives CASSLEAEAFF. The genes are TRBV7-9 and TRBJ1-1; D is unresolved. Germline-derived CDR1 and CDR2 are SEHNR and FQNEAQ (reference sequence). The CDR3 is made up of 11 amino acids. The germline V and J ends were trimmed by 1 base and 6 bases, with 3 bases remaining between them.

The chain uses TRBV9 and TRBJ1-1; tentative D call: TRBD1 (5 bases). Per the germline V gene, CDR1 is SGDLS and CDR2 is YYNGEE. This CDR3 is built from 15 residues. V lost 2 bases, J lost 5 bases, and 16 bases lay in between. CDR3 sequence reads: CASSVGGDWGTEAFF. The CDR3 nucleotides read TGTGCCAGCAGCGTGGGGGGTGACTGGGGTACTGAAGCTTTCTTT.

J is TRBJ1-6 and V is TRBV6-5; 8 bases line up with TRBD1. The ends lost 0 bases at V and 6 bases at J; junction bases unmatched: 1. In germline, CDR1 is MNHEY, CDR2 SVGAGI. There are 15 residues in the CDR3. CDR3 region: CASSYSQGGNSPLHF. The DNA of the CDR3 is TGTGCCAGCAGTTACTCACAGGGGGGTAATTCACCCCTCCACTTT.

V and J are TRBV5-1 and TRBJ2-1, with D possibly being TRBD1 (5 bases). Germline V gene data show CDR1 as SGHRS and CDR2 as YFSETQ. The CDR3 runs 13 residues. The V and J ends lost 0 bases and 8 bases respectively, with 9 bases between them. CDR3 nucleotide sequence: TGCGCCAGCAGCTTGGAAGGGGTGGATGAGCAGTTCTTC. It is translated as CASSLEGVDEQFF.

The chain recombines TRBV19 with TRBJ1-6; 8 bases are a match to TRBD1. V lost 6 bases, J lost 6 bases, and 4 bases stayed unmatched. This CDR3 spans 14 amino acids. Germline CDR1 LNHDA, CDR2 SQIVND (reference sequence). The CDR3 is CASSLDRVNSPLHF. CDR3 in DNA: TGTGCCAGTAGCTTGGACAGGGTTAATTCACCCCTCCACTTT.

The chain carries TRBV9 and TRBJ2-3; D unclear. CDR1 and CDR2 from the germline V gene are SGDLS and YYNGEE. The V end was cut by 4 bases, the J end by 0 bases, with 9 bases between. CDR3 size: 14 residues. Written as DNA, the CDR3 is TGTGCCAGCAGCCGCCGTATTAGCACAGATACGCAGTATTTT. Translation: CASSRRISTDTQYF. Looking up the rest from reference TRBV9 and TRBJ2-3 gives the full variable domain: DSGVTQTPKHLITATGQRVTLRCSPRSGDLSVYWYQQSLDQGLQFLIQYYNGEERAKGNILERFSAQQFPDLHSELNLSSLELGDSALYFCASSRRISTDTQYFGPGTRLTVL.

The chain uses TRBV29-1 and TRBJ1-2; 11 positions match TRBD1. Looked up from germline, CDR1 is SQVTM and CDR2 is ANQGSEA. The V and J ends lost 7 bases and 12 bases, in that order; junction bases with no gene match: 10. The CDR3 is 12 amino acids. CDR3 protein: CSGRTGGVDHTF. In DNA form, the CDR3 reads TGCAGCGGCAGGACAGGGGGCGTTGACCACACCTTC.

The CDR3 reads CASSAEYEQYF. In DNA form, the CDR3 reads TGTGCCAGCAGCGCCGAGTACGAGCAGTACTTC. The chain has TRBV7-8 and TRBJ2-7; D is unclear. This CDR3 is built from 11 residues. V was shortened by 5 bases and J by 4 bases, with 6 bases between the two germline ends. Germline CDR1 reads SGHVS; CDR2 reads FQNEAQ.

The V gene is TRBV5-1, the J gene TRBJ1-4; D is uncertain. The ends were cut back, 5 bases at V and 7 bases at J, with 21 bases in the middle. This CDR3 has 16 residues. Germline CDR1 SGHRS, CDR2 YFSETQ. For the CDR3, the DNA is TGCGCCAGCAGTCTGATCGCCCCGACATACGGTGAAAAACTGTTTTTT. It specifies CASSLIAPTYGEKLFF.

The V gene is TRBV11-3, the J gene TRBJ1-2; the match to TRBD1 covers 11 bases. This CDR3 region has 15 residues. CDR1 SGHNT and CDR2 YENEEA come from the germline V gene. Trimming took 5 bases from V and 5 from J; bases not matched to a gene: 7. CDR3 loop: CASSTSDRGLYGYTF. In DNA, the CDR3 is TGTGCCAGCAGCACGTCGGACAGGGGGCTTTATGGCTACACCTTC.